The 15 T cell receptor beta chains listed next were all sequenced from one sample in a study of control samples from healthy donors and cancer patients. Measured with immunoSEQ multiplex PCR; TCRdb has only the in-frame clones, and not every one. The table records 390,000 or so clones, 90% of them present only once. The material sequenced was PBMCs. These receptors were obtained from a man aged 40-49 years with head and neck cancer.

In this sample, this clone turned up a few times. This chain joins TRBV12-3 or TRBV12-4 and TRBJ2-7; D unclear. This CDR3 contains 12 residues. Trimming took off 4 bases at V and 0 bases at J, with 4 bases between the two ends. The CDR3 nucleotides are TGTGCCAGCAGTTCCCTCTCCTACGAGCAGTACTTC. Amino acids: CASSSLSYEQYF.

The V and J genes are TRBV12-5 and TRBJ2-3; D may match TRBD1 or TRBD2 (5 bases each). CDR1 and CDR2 (germline): LGHNT, FRNRAP. There are 15 residues in the CDR3. V gave up 1 base and J gave up 2 bases, with 10 bases separating them. The CDR3, as DNA: TGTGCTAGTGGTTTGGAATTGGGGGTCACAGATACGCAGTATTTT. It yields the protein CASGLELGVTDTQYF.

The chain uses TRBV5-1 and TRBJ1-1; D gene uncertain. The ends were cut back, 1 base at V and 1 base at J, with 5 bases in the middle. Looked up from germline, CDR1 is SGHRS and CDR2 is YFSETQ. The CDR3 loop spans 13 amino acids. DNA of the CDR3: TGCGCCAGCAGCTTGATATGGAACACTGAAGCTTTCTTT. It codes for CASSLIWNTEAFF.

This sequence joins TRBV7-2 and TRBJ2-3, with D possibly being TRBD1 or TRBD2 (6 bases each). CDR1 is SGHTA, CDR2 FQGNSA, per germline. V lost 5 bases, J lost 2 bases, and 20 bases lay in between. This CDR3 is built from 17 residues. Here the CDR3 reads CASSNRRFRGPTDTQYF. In DNA, the CDR3 is TGTGCCAGCAGCAATAGGCGGTTCCGGGGGCCCACAGATACGCAGTATTTT.

Notes on this clone: The junction departs from germline at one end; a sequencing error may be responsible. The rearrangement links TRBV28 to TRBJ1-3; perhaps TRBD1 as D (6 bases). This CDR3 has 16 amino acids. CDR1 and CDR2 (germline): MDHEN, SYDVKM. DNA of the CDR3: TGTGTCAGCAGGGGCGGCCCGCTGAGGTCAGGAAACACCATATATTTT. It yields the protein CVSRGGPLRSGNTIYF.

The V and J genes are TRBV4-2 and TRBJ2-3; D not resolved. The V end was cut by 4 bases, the J end by 6 bases, with 14 bases between. Germline values: CDR1 LGHNA, CDR2 YNFKEQ. The CDR3 has 14 residues. Written as DNA, the CDR3 is TGTGCCAGCAGCCCCTGGGAAGAACGGGATACGCAGTATTTT. This gives the protein CASSPWEERDTQYF.

This clone was observed once. The V gene is TRBV6-2 or TRBV6-3, the J gene TRBJ2-2, with D possibly TRBD2 on 6 matching bases. The V gene's germline CDR1 is MNHEY and CDR2 SVGEGT. The V end was cut by 2 bases, the J end by 1 base, with 8 bases between. The CDR3 is made up of 15 amino acids. The CDR3 is CASSYGGVNTGELFF. The DNA for the CDR3 is TGTGCCAGCAGTTACGGAGGGGTGAACACCGGGGAGCTGTTTTTT.

This clone came up once. The rearrangement joins TRBV4-1 to TRBJ2-3, with 10 positions matching TRBD2. J gave up 5 bases and V 1 base, and 9 bases lay outside the gene matches. The CDR3 runs 17 residues. The germline V gene encodes CDR1 MGHRA and CDR2 YSYEKL. The CDR3 sequence: CASSQGGAGGPLDTQYF. CDR3 coding DNA: TGCGCCAGCAGCCAAGGCGGAGCGGGAGGGCCTTTAGATACGCAGTATTTT.

The V gene is TRBV11-2, the J gene TRBJ2-3; tentatively, D is TRBD1 (6 bases). The CDR3 has 16 residues. The germline CDR1 and CDR2 sequences are SGHAT and FQNNGV. V was shortened by 4 bases and J by 2 bases, with 16 bases between the two germline ends. The CDR3 sequence is CASSSTGHPFTDTQYF. DNA for the CDR3: TGTGCCAGCAGCTCGACAGGCCACCCGTTCACAGATACGCAGTATTTT.

The genes are TRBV28 and TRBJ2-7; D is unclear. V lost 4 bases to trimming and J lost 0 bases, with 1 base between them. Germline V lookup: CDR1 MDHEN, CDR2 SYDVKM. This CDR3 comprises 11 residues. CDR3 region: CASSSSYEQYF. For the CDR3, the DNA is TGTGCCAGCAGTTCCTCCTACGAGCAGTACTTC.

This chain joins TRBV19 and TRBJ1-1, with unresolved D. The CDR3 extends over 11 amino acids. Per the germline V gene, CDR1 is LNHDA and CDR2 is SQIVND (reference sequence). Trimming took 3 bases from V and 5 from J, leaving 4 bases between them. The CDR3 loop reads CASSIETEAFF. In nucleotides, the CDR3 is TGTGCCAGTAGTATCGAAACTGAAGCTTTCTTT. Full variable domain (rest looked up from reference TRBV19 and TRBJ1-1): DGGITQSPKYLFRKEGQNVTLSCEQNLNHDAMYWYRQDPGQGLRLIYYSQIVNDFQKGDIAEGYSVSREKKESFPLTVTSAQKNPTAFYLCASSIETEAFFGQGTRLTVV.

The chain uses TRBV19 and TRBJ2-3; weak D call: TRBD2 (5 bases). This CDR3 is 17 amino acids long. The ends were cut back, 6 bases at V and 0 bases at J, with 19 bases in the middle. Germline lookup yields CDR1 LNHDA and CDR2 SQIVND (reference sequence). The CDR3 region is CASRGPGGRGSTDTQYF. The CDR3 nucleotides read TGTGCCAGTAGGGGCCCAGGCGGACGGGGAAGCACAGATACGCAGTATTTT.

The V call is TRBV5-1, the J call TRBJ1-5; 7 nucleotides agree with TRBD1. The germline CDR1 and CDR2 sequences are SGHRS and YFSETQ. This CDR3 is 15 amino acids long. V lost 4 bases and J lost 7; bases outside the gene matches: 11. This chain's CDR3 is CASSVETGAGQPQHF. As DNA, the CDR3 is TGCGCCAGCAGCGTTGAAACAGGGGCAGGGCAGCCCCAGCATTTT.

This clone was seen more than once but under ten times. The V gene is TRBV27, the J gene TRBJ1-1, with D possibly being TRBD1 (5 bases). The CDR3 spans 13 residues. V was clipped by 3 bases and J by 1 base, with 6 bases between them. CDR1 and CDR2 from the germline V gene are MNHEY and SMNVEV (reference sequence). CDR3 amino acids: CASSLGGNTEAFF. The DNA for the CDR3 is TGTGCCAGCAGTTTGGGGGGGAACACTGAAGCTTTCTTT.

This clone was detected only once. The V and J genes are TRBV7-9 and TRBJ2-7; D is possibly TRBD2 (6 bases). Trimming took 0 bases from V and 3 from J, leaving 6 bases between them. The CDR3 extends over 13 amino acids. Germline V lookup: CDR1 SEHNR, CDR2 FQNEAQ (reference sequence). CDR3 in amino acids: CASSLAGGYEQYF. The CDR3, as DNA: TGTGCCAGCAGCTTAGCGGGGGGCTACGAGCAGTACTTC.